This paragraph reports one T cell receptor beta chain. Its antigen is unknown. Mismatch with germline at one junction end may stem from a read error. These data come from a study of tumor-infiltrating lymphocytes in primary liver carcinoma. Study observations and caveats: The study found tumor-adjacent and tumor-blood pairs overlapped less than tumor region pairs. Researchers did not compare CD4+ and CD8+ repertoires, as samples were bulk unsorted.

Starting material of around 490 ng total RNA yielded TCR beta cDNA via a constant-region primer. For TCR beta, libraries were produced by three nested multiplex PCR rounds using slightly modified ARM-PCR. In the first two PCR rounds, TRBV1-TRBV30 forward primers were paired with a C-beta reverse primer, and each round lasted 10 cycles. TCRdb recomputed calls from the multiplex PCR reads with MiXCR, one row per CDR3 protein. The top ten clones hold 72% of a sample with 150,000 to 200,000 distinct CDR3 sequences, about 60% of them seen once. Unsorted whole blood yielded blood RNA, and germline DNA was extracted as well. They drew about 4 milliliters of peripheral blood before surgery. The germline CDR1 and CDR2 sequences are SGHAT and FQNNGV. The CDR3 loop spans 17 amino acids.

Sequenced material: peripheral blood. The TCR sequence derives from a man aged 40-55 years with primary liver carcinoma and hepatitis B virus infection. The chain uses TRBV11-2 and TRBJ2-7; 7 nucleotides match TRBD1. CDR3 in amino acids: CASYGWALDRTNCERYF. The CDR3 DNA is TGTGCCAGCTACGGTTGGGCCTTGGACAGGACGAACTGCGAGCGGTACTTC.